A selection of T cell receptor beta chains follows, all from one sample in a study of T cell responses to AZD1222 COVID-19 vaccine. TCRdb's copy holds only in-frame clones and misses some; the assay was immunoSEQ multiplex PCR. This table holds 110,000 to 150,000 clones, roughly 91% found once. The material was peripheral blood, obtained on day 0 of AZD1222 vaccination. These receptors all come from an adult in good health. CDR3s include the opening cysteine and the closing phenylalanine or tryptophan. A D gene is named only where the DNA matches it firmly. Size is omitted from some rows. Given values are once, few, many or a class for expanded clones.

size,D,V,J,CDR3,DNA
-,-,TRBV9,TRBJ2-3,CASSAEAFGTDTQYF,TGTGCCAGCAGCGCCGAGGCCTTTGGGACAGATACGCAGTATTTT
-,TRBD1,TRBV3-1/TRBV3-2,TRBJ2-7,CASSPRDRASSYEQYF,TGTGCCAGCAGCCCCAGGGACAGGGCGAGCTCCTACGAGCAGTACTTC
-,TRBD1,TRBV19,TRBJ1-2,CASTPDRAYGYTF,TGTGCCAGTACTCCGGACAGGGCCTATGGCTACACCTTC
-,-,TRBV6-5,TRBJ2-7,CATSGAGPYEQYF,TGTGCCACTTCGGGGGCAGGCCCCTACGAGCAGTACTTC
-,-,TRBV7-3,TRBJ2-2,CASSLRRAGELFF,TGTGCCAGCAGCCTCAGGCGGGCCGGGGAGCTGTTTTTT
-,-,TRBV19,TRBJ2-1,CASSIGVGNEQFF,TGTGCCAGTAGTATTGGTGTCGGCAATGAGCAGTTCTTC
-,TRBD2,TRBV4-2,TRBJ2-7,CASSQERDYSYEQYF,TGTGCCAGCAGCCAGGAGCGGGACTACTCCTACGAGCAGTACTTC
-,TRBD2,TRBV7-3,TRBJ2-5,CASSSGSGGVGTQYF,TGTGCCAGCAGCTCCGGTAGCGGGGGGGTTGGTACCCAGTACTTC
-,-,TRBV6-5,TRBJ2-1,CASSYGWQRNEQFF,TGTGCCAGCAGTTACGGCTGGCAGCGCAATGAGCAGTTCTTC
-,TRBD1,TRBV4-1,TRBJ2-5,CASSPEGQGRETQYF,TGCGCCAGCAGCCCGGAGGGACAGGGAAGGGAGACCCAGTACTTC
-,-,TRBV14,TRBJ2-3,CASRNRGGADTQYF,TGTGCCAGCAGAAATCGTGGCGGGGCCGATACGCAGTATTTT
-,TRBD2,TRBV4-1,TRBJ2-2,CASSRTSGGQRTGELFF,TGCGCCAGCAGCCGGACTAGCGGGGGGCAGAGGACCGGGGAGCTGTTTTTT
-,TRBD1,TRBV7-9,TRBJ1-2,CASSLTRDRRYYGYTF,TGTGCCAGCAGCTTGACCCGGGACAGGCGCTACTATGGCTACACCTTC
-,-,TRBV7-9,TRBJ2-4,CASSPSGGERNWENIQYF,TGTGCCAGCAGCCCCTCAGGGGGGGAGAGAAATTGGGAAAACATTCAGTACTTC
-,TRBD2,TRBV29-1,TRBJ2-3,CSVAEPGGRSSTDTQYF,TGCAGCGTCGCGGAGCCGGGCGGGAGATCTAGCACAGATACGCAGTATTTT
-,-,TRBV3-1/TRBV3-2,TRBJ1-5,CASSPAREGQPQHF,TGTGCCAGCAGCCCCGCTAGGGAGGGCCAGCCCCAGCATTTT
-,TRBD1,TRBV5-1,TRBJ2-1,CASSPSTGVDEQFF,TGCGCCAGCAGCCCGTCGACAGGGGTTGATGAGCAGTTCTTC
-,-,TRBV19,TRBJ1-5,CASSWQALNQPQHF,TGTGCCAGTAGCTGGCAGGCCCTTAATCAGCCCCAGCATTTT
-,TRBD2,TRBV9,TRBJ2-5,CASSAQPAGGFQETQYF,TGTGCCAGCAGCGCTCAACCAGCGGGGGGGTTTCAAGAGACCCAGTACTTC
-,-,TRBV4-2,TRBJ2-5,CASSQETGGFQETQYF,TGTGCCAGCAGCCAAGAAACGGGGGGCTTCCAAGAGACCCAGTACTTC
-,-,TRBV10-3,TRBJ2-1,CAISEGTEQFF,TGTGCCATCAGTGAGGGGACAGAGCAGTTCTTC
-,-,TRBV18,TRBJ1-4,CASSPTAGYNEKLFF,TGTGCCAGCTCACCAACGGCAGGGTATAATGAAAAACTGTTTTTT
-,-,TRBV18,TRBJ1-5,CASSPPPESNQPQHF,TGTGCCAGCTCACCACCACCAGAGAGCAATCAGCCCCAGCATTTT
-,TRBD1,TRBV18,TRBJ2-2,CASSPGTTGTTGELFF,TGTGCCAGCTCACCAGGGACGACAGGGACCACCGGGGAGCTGTTTTTT
-,-,TRBV19,TRBJ1-2,CASSIVGVSNYGYTF,TGTGCCAGTAGTATCGTAGGAGTGTCTAACTATGGCTACACCTTC
-,-,TRBV18,TRBJ2-1,CASSPPAHGSNEQFF,TGTGCCAGCTCACCACCCGCCCACGGAAGCAATGAGCAGTTCTTC
once,-,TRBV5-1,TRBJ1-1,CASSLFKAADTEAFF,TGCGCCAGCAGCTTGTTTAAGGCGGCGGACACTGAAGCTTTCTTT
-,-,TRBV3-1/TRBV3-2,TRBJ2-1,CASSPGREVYNEQFF,TGTGCCAGCAGCCCCGGTAGGGAAGTATACAATGAGCAGTTCTTC
few,-,TRBV5-6,TRBJ1-2,CASSPGPGQDYGYTF,TGTGCCAGCAGCCCGGGCCCCGGGCAGGACTATGGCTACACCTTC
-,-,TRBV18,TRBJ2-4,CASSAVGKNIQYF,TGTGCCAGCTCAGCGGTGGGCAAAAACATTCAGTACTTC
-,-,TRBV19,TRBJ1-3,CASSLRGNTIYF,TGTGCCAGTAGTCTGAGGGGAAACACCATATATTTT
-,-,TRBV7-9,TRBJ2-3,CASSVRDEGGPGTDTQYF,TGTGCCAGCAGCGTCCGGGACGAGGGGGGACCGGGCACAGATACGCAGTATTTT
-,TRBD1,TRBV5-1,TRBJ1-1,CASSLGTGGSEAFF,TGCGCCAGCAGCTTGGGGACAGGGGGCAGTGAAGCTTTCTTT
-,-,TRBV6-5,TRBJ1-1,CASKDYEAFF,TGTGCCAGCAAGGACTATGAAGCTTTCTTT
-,-,TRBV5-5,TRBJ1-4,CASSSWWEFPNEKLFF,TGTGCCAGCAGCTCGTGGTGGGAGTTTCCTAATGAAAAACTGTTTTTT
-,-,TRBV15,TRBJ1-6,CATSRVSLMGNSPLHF,TGTGCCACCAGCAGAGTATCCTTAATGGGCAATTCACCCCTCCACTTT
-,TRBD2,TRBV10-3,TRBJ2-5,CAISESRGGQETQYF,TGTGCCATCAGTGAGTCTCGGGGGGGACAAGAGACCCAGTACTTC
-,-,TRBV6-2/TRBV6-3,TRBJ1-2,CASSYSSTGYGYTF,TGTGCCAGCAGTTACTCCTCCACGGGATATGGCTACACCTTC
-,-,TRBV5-6,TRBJ1-5,CASSLVGTNQPQHF,TGTGCCAGCAGCTTGGTAGGGACAAATCAGCCCCAGCATTTT
-,TRBD1,TRBV6-5,TRBJ2-2,CASILDRGLTGELFF,TGTGCCAGCATCCTGGACAGGGGGCTAACCGGGGAGCTGTTTTTT
few,-,TRBV28,TRBJ1-6,CASGKQPSPLHF,TGTGCCAGCGGTAAACAGCCTTCACCCCTCCACTTT
-,TRBD2,TRBV4-3,TRBJ2-5,CASSQATSYETQYF,TGCGCCAGCAGCCAAGCGACTAGCTACGAGACCCAGTACTTC
-,-,TRBV6-5,TRBJ1-5,CASSYGSGGQPQHF,TGTGCCAGCAGTTACGGTTCAGGAGGACAGCCCCAGCATTTT
-,-,TRBV6-5,TRBJ2-2,CASSYSNTGELFF,TGTGCCAGCAGTTACTCTAACACCGGGGAGCTGTTTTTT
-,-,TRBV5-8,TRBJ1-1,CASSFPAVPIAFF,TGTGCCAGCAGCTTTCCAGCGGTTCCGATCGCTTTCTTT